The rows below give T cell receptor beta chains drawn from one sample of a study of T cell responses to AZD1222 COVID-19 vaccine. Here immunoSEQ multiplex PCR was the method, and the copy in TCRdb shows in-frame clones only, minus some. The sample records more than 85,000 clones, roughly 88% being singletons. The input for sequencing was peripheral blood, taken on day 0 of AZD1222 vaccination. The receptors here all came from an adult in good health. Each CDR3 is given with its conserved first and last residue. Each record gives: J gene, D gene, V gene, clone size, CDR3 DNA, CDR3 protein. A D gene is named only where the DNA matches it firmly. Clone size is shown for a subset of rows, as once, few, many or a class of expanded clone.

>TRBJ2-1|TRBD2|TRBV19|NA
TGTGCCAGTAGTATCAGACTAGCGGATTACAATGAGCAGTTCTTC
CASSIRLADYNEQFF
>TRBJ1-6|NA|TRBV7-2|NA
TGTGCCAGCAGCTGGAAACAGGGCGCCTCCTATAATTCACCCCTCCACTTT
CASSWKQGASYNSPLHF
>TRBJ2-1|NA|TRBV6-2/TRBV6-3|NA
TGTGCCAGCAGTTACGTACAGGACTACAATGAGCAGTTCTTC
CASSYVQDYNEQFF
>TRBJ1-5|TRBD1|TRBV19|once
TGTGCCAGTAGTCCCCGAAGCACAGGGGGCGGTCAGCCCCAGCATTTT
CASSPRSTGGGQPQHF
>TRBJ2-1|TRBD2|TRBV14|NA
TGTGCCAGCAGCCCCTACCGACTAGCGGGAGGGCCAAGGGAGCAGTTCTTC
CASSPYRLAGGPREQFF
>TRBJ1-2|NA|TRBV13|NA
TGTGCCAGCAGTCCTGGGACTCATCATCAAGCGCCTAACTATGGCTACACCTTC
CASSPGTHHQAPNYGYTF
>TRBJ1-1|NA|TRBV2|once
TGTGCCAGCAGTGACAGATTCCCGAACACTGAAGCTTTCTTT
CASSDRFPNTEAFF
>TRBJ1-4|NA|TRBV11-2|NA
TGTGCCAGCAGCTCTCTGGCAGAAACTAATGAAAAACTGTTTTTT
CASSSLAETNEKLFF
>TRBJ1-1|TRBD1|TRBV5-1|few
TGCGCCAGCAGCTGGGGACAGGGCGGGAGCACTGAAGCTTTCTTT
CASSWGQGGSTEAFF
>TRBJ1-1|NA|TRBV18|once
TGTGCCAGCTCACCGGCTGGGGAGGCTGAAGCTTTCTTT
CASSPAGEAEAFF
>TRBJ1-6|TRBD1|TRBV18|NA
TGTGCCAGCTCACCACCAACGGGACAGGGTAATTCACCCCTCCACTTT
CASSPPTGQGNSPLHF
>TRBJ1-1|NA|TRBV4-1|NA
TGCGCCAGCAGCCAAACGACAGTCGGAGCTTTCTTT
CASSQTTVGAFF
>TRBJ1-4|NA|TRBV2|NA
TGTGCCAGCAGTCCCCGCGCGGCTAATGAAAAACTGTTTTTT
CASSPRAANEKLFF
>TRBJ2-2|NA|TRBV5-1|once
TGCGCCAGCAGCTTGGTACTAGCAGACACCGGGGAGCTGTTTTTT
CASSLVLADTGELFF
>TRBJ2-1|TRBD1|TRBV5-8|few
TGTGCCAGCAGCCCGAGGGACAGAACCTACAATGAGCAGTTCTTC
CASSPRDRTYNEQFF
>TRBJ2-3|NA|TRBV9|NA
TGTGCCAGCAGCGAAGGGCCCAACCCGGCAGATACGCAGTATTTT
CASSEGPNPADTQYF
>TRBJ1-4|TRBD1|TRBV29-1|NA
TGCAGCGTGCAGGGGGCGGGTGAAAAACTGTTTTTT
CSVQGAGEKLFF
>TRBJ1-1|NA|TRBV11-3|NA
TGTGCCAGCAGACTCCAGGGTATCGCTGAAGCTTTCTTT
CASRLQGIAEAFF
>TRBJ2-5|NA|TRBV18|NA
TGTGCCAGCTCACCGGGCAACAGGCAAGAGACCCAGTACTTC
CASSPGNRQETQYF
>TRBJ2-7|TRBD1|TRBV28|NA
TGTGCCAGCAAACTTACAGGGGCCTCCTACGAGCAGTACTTC
CASKLTGASYEQYF
>TRBJ1-1|NA|TRBV7-2|NA
TGTGCCAGCAGCTACACAAGCGGCACTGAAGCTTTCTTT
CASSYTSGTEAFF
>TRBJ2-2|NA|TRBV28|few
TGTGCCAGCAGTTCAGTTTGGGGAGGCACCTACACCGGGGAGCTGTTTTTT
CASSSVWGGTYTGELFF
>TRBJ2-2|NA|TRBV7-6|NA
TGTGCCAGCAGCTTATCAGGGGTTGGGTTCAGCGGGGAGCTGTTTTTT
CASSLSGVGFSGELFF
>TRBJ1-3|NA|TRBV6-5|NA
TGTGCCAGCAGCTTGGGACCGCTCACTGGAAACACCATATATTTT
CASSLGPLTGNTIYF
>TRBJ2-1|NA|TRBV27|NA
TGTGCCAGCAGTTATGGCGGGGGCCCGGCCTACAATGAGCAGTTCTTC
CASSYGGGPAYNEQFF
>TRBJ1-2|TRBD1|TRBV5-4|NA
TGTGCCAGCAGCGGCTACAGGGGGCCCAACTATGGCTACACCTTC
CASSGYRGPNYGYTF
>TRBJ1-2|NA|TRBV10-3|NA
TGTGCCATCAGTGAGGTATCTCACCGGGAGCCAACGGTCTATGGCTACACCTTC
CAISEVSHREPTVYGYTF
>TRBJ1-1|NA|TRBV5-1|NA
TGCGCCAGCAGCTTGGACCAGGGTAAAGGGGAAGCTTTCTTT
CASSLDQGKGEAFF
>TRBJ2-1|TRBD2|TRBV6-5|NA
TGTGCCAGCAGTTTACTAGCGGGGGGTTACAATGAGCAGTTCTTC
CASSLLAGGYNEQFF
>TRBJ1-1|NA|TRBV12-3/TRBV12-4|NA
TGTGCCAGCAGTTTTGGCAGGGACACTGAAGCTTTCTTT
CASSFGRDTEAFF